These T cell receptor beta chains were read from a single sample in a study of CD8+ T cells in alopecia areata. TCRdb's copy holds only in-frame clones and misses some; the assay was immunoSEQ multiplex PCR. The sample carries about 69,000 clones, about three fifths recorded once. The sequenced sample was CD8+ T cells sorted from blood, obtained at week 0. These receptors originate from a human donor with alopecia areata. Each CDR3 is given with its conserved first and last residue. D genes are given only for firm matches. For some rows the clone size is stated as once, few or many, or as a class when expanded; others skip it.

>TRBV29-1|TRBJ1-1|-|few
CSVEDRDSTSEAFF
TGCAGCGTTGAAGATCGAGACAGCACGTCTGAAGCTTTCTTT
>TRBV5-6|TRBJ1-1|-|once
CASSLRSTEAFF
TGTGCCAGCAGCCTGCGGAGCACTGAAGCTTTCTTT
>TRBV29-1|TRBJ2-3|-|-
CSAGNRGDTQYF
TGCAGCGCTGGGAACCGGGGAGATACGCAGTATTTT
>TRBV9|TRBJ1-4|TRBD1|-
CASSLRTGTHEELFF
TGTGCCAGCAGCCTACGGACAGGTACACATGAAGAACTGTTTTTT
>TRBV5-1|TRBJ2-7|-|-
CASSLGRVFYEQYF
TGCGCCAGCAGCTTAGGTCGGGTTTTCTACGAGCAGTACTTC
>TRBV10-3|TRBJ2-7|-|-
CAISDPDEQYF
TGTGCCATCAGTGACCCAGACGAGCAGTACTTC
>TRBV14|TRBJ1-6|-|few
CASSQDFTDKNSPLHF
TGTGCCAGCAGCCAAGATTTCACAGATAAGAATTCACCCCTCCACTTT
>TRBV27|TRBJ1-2|-|-
CASSLYSSGYGYTF
TGTGCCAGCAGTTTATATTCTAGCGGCTATGGCTACACCTTC
>TRBV9|TRBJ2-5|TRBD2|-
CASSVAAGLAGEETQYF
TGTGCCAGCAGCGTAGCCGCGGGACTAGCGGGAGAAGAGACCCAGTACTTC
>TRBV4-3|TRBJ1-1|TRBD1|few
CASSPIQTGMTEAFF
TGCGCCAGCAGCCCGATCCAGACAGGGATGACTGAAGCTTTCTTT
>TRBV18|TRBJ2-3|TRBD2|-
CASSPGLARQDTQYF
TGTGCCAGCTCACCGGGACTAGCAAGACAAGATACGCAGTATTTT
>TRBV4-1|TRBJ2-5|-|-
CASSHSQTGQETQYF
TGCGCCAGCAGCCATTCCCAAACAGGACAAGAGACCCAGTACTTC
>TRBV6-6|TRBJ2-2|-|few
CASSYSPDSTGELFF
TGTGCCAGCAGTTACTCCCCAGATTCCACCGGGGAGCTGTTTTTT
>TRBV9|TRBJ2-7|-|-
CASSPDSLIGGEQYF
TGTGCCAGCAGCCCCGACTCCCTCATCGGTGGCGAGCAGTACTTC
>TRBV29-1|TRBJ1-1|-|-
CSVEDRYSWTNTEAFF
TGCAGCGTTGAAGACCGCTACTCCTGGACGAACACTGAAGCTTTCTTT
>TRBV6-5|TRBJ1-2|TRBD1|-
CASSRWDRDDSGYTF
TGTGCCAGCAGCCGATGGGACAGGGACGACAGTGGCTACACCTTC
>TRBV11-2|TRBJ2-7|-|-
CASSLTTGTKVEQYF
TGTGCCAGCAGCTTGACGACCGGGACAAAAGTTGAGCAGTACTTC
>TRBV19|TRBJ1-2|-|-
CASVKDTRGGYTF
TGTGCCAGTGTCAAGGACACGAGGGGTGGCTACACCTTC
>TRBV11-2|TRBJ2-7|TRBD2|-
CASSSRTSPTSYEQYF
TGTGCCAGCAGCTCCAGGACTAGCCCAACCTCCTACGAGCAGTACTTC
>TRBV5-1|TRBJ2-5|TRBD2|once
CASSFRLAGFQETQYF
TGCGCCAGCAGTTTTCGACTAGCGGGATTCCAAGAGACCCAGTACTTC
>TRBV7-8|TRBJ1-2|-|-
CASSLEGAGYGYTF
TGTGCCAGCAGCTTAGAGGGAGCCGGCTATGGCTACACCTTC
>TRBV5-1|TRBJ1-5|TRBD1|once
CASSATGLDQPQHF
TGCGCCAGCAGCGCGACAGGGCTTGATCAGCCCCAGCATTTT
>TRBV5-1|TRBJ2-1|-|-
CASSSTLDEQFF
TGCGCCAGCAGTTCGACTTTAGATGAGCAGTTCTTC
>TRBV19|TRBJ2-1|-|-
CASGGTPYNEQFF
TGTGCCAGCGGAGGGACACCTTACAATGAGCAGTTCTTC
>TRBV30|TRBJ1-5|-|-
CAWTQGHGNQPQHF
TGTGCCTGGACCCAGGGACACGGCAATCAGCCCCAGCATTTT
>TRBV9|TRBJ2-6|TRBD1|-
CASSDETGSGANVLTF
TGTGCCAGCAGCGACGAGACAGGGTCTGGGGCCAACGTCCTGACTTTC
>TRBV4-1|TRBJ2-7|TRBD1|few
CASSPRQGSYEQYF
TGCGCCAGCAGCCCCAGACAGGGCTCCTACGAGCAGTACTTC
>TRBV25-1|TRBJ2-1|TRBD2|few
CASSSRTSGSPSLDEQFF
TGTGCCAGCAGTTCCCGGACTAGCGGGAGTCCATCCCTCGATGAGCAGTTCTTC
>TRBV27|TRBJ1-5|-|-
CASSPTGPGSNQPQHF
TGTGCCAGCAGTCCCACTGGGCCGGGTAGCAATCAGCCCCAGCATTTT
>TRBV30|TRBJ1-4|TRBD1|-
CAWTLGQGVEKLFF
TGTGCCTGGACCCTGGGACAGGGGGTTGAAAAACTGTTTTTT
>TRBV5-6|TRBJ2-1|-|-
CASSQLEGVDEQFF
TGTGCCAGCAGTCAACTGGAGGGGGTTGATGAGCAGTTCTTC
>TRBV11-2|TRBJ2-2|-|-
CASSLSSSLNTGELFF
TGTGCCAGCAGCTTATCGTCTTCCTTAAACACCGGGGAGCTGTTTTTT
>TRBV7-6|TRBJ1-5|-|-
CASSEDNQPQHF
TGTGCCAGCAGCGAGGACAATCAGCCCCAGCATTTT
>TRBV19|TRBJ2-1|TRBD1|-
CASSIKGQGYHEQFF
TGTGCCAGTAGTATAAAGGGACAGGGCTACCATGAGCAGTTCTTC
>TRBV27|TRBJ1-5|-|-
CASSMGLGQPQHF
TGTGCCAGCAGCATGGGGTTGGGTCAGCCCCAGCATTTT
>TRBV6-4|TRBJ1-2|-|few
CASVLGAGPSYGYTF
TGTGCCAGCGTCCTTGGGGCAGGACCGAGCTATGGCTACACCTTC
>TRBV5-6|TRBJ2-1|-|-
CASSFGKSSYNEQFF
TGTGCCAGCAGCTTCGGGAAGAGCTCCTACAATGAGCAGTTCTTC
>TRBV27|TRBJ2-7|-|few
CASSLRTLGDEQYF
TGTGCCAGCAGTTTAAGGACACTAGGGGACGAGCAGTACTTC
>TRBV15|TRBJ2-6|-|-
CATSFRVAGANVLTF
TGTGCCACCAGCTTCAGGGTAGCTGGGGCCAACGTCCTGACTTTC
>TRBV7-8|TRBJ2-1|-|few
CASSSVQGNEQFF
TGTGCCAGCAGCTCAGTACAGGGCAATGAGCAGTTCTTC
>TRBV29-1|TRBJ2-6|-|-
CSVEDLESGGANVLTF
TGCAGCGTTGAAGATCTCGAGTCCGGGGGGGCCAACGTCCTGACTTTC
>TRBV4-3|TRBJ2-1|TRBD2|few
CASSQDLSGASYNEQFF
TGCGCCAGCAGCCAAGATCTGAGCGGGGCTTCCTACAATGAGCAGTTCTTC
>TRBV5-1|TRBJ1-2|TRBD1|-
CASSSTWDSLLYGYTF
TGCGCCAGCAGCTCGACCTGGGACAGCTTACTCTATGGCTACACCTTC